These 28 T cell receptor beta chains were sequenced from one sample in a study of cytomegalovirus exposure and HLA in healthy donors. Amplification used 60 Vbeta primers and 13 Jbeta primers. Produced via immunoSEQ multiplex PCR; TCRdb's table is partial and in-frame only. The table for this sample gives roughly 150,000 clones. Sequenced material: PBMCs. All receptors derive from a woman aged 45-59 years in good health and CMV-seronegative.

This rearrangement joins TRBV28 to TRBJ1-2, with 7 bases aligning to TRBD1. The CDR3 spans 13 residues. V was clipped by 5 bases and J by 7 bases; unmatched bases: 7. Looked up from germline, CDR1 is MDHEN and CDR2 is SYDVKM. The CDR3 protein is CASSPGQQTGYTF. The CDR3 DNA sequence: TGTGCCAGCAGTCCGGGACAGCAAACTGGCTACACCTTC.

The chain recombines TRBV5-1 with TRBJ2-1, with 8 nucleotides matching TRBD1. Germline CDR1 and CDR2: SGHRS and YFSETQ. The CDR3 is 14 amino acids. The V segment lost 4 bases and the J segment 4 bases; nucleotides outside the gene matches: 4. The CDR3 region has the DNA TGCGCCAGCAGCCCAGGGGACAGGTACAATGAGCAGTTCTTC. Translating it yields CASSPGDRYNEQFF.

CDR3 nucleotide sequence: TGCGCCAGCAGCTTGGTTCCGGGGGTTTCCTACGAGCAGTACTTC. This sequence encodes CASSLVPGVSYEQYF. The chain employs TRBV5-1 and TRBJ2-7; possibly TRBD2 for D (6 bases). The CDR3 is 15 residues long. Germline V gene sequence: CDR1 SGHRS, CDR2 YFSETQ. V was pared by 0 bases and J by 1 base, with 11 bases between.

The chain joins TRBV5-1 to TRBJ2-3, with a tentative D call TRBD2 (5 bases). This CDR3 spans 17 amino acids. Germline V gene data show CDR1 as SGHRS and CDR2 as YFSETQ. Between the trimmed V and J ends, which lost 0 bases and 0 bases, there was a span of 14 bases. CDR3 bases: TGCGCCAGCAGCTTGGCCTCAGCGGCCGCTAGCACAGATACGCAGTATTTT. It specifies CASSLASAAASTDTQYF.

This chain uses TRBV7-9 with TRBJ1-4; 9 nucleotides align to TRBD1. This CDR3 region has 15 residues. The J segment lost 8 bases and the V segment lost 3 bases, leaving 7 bases of the junction unmatched. Germline V lookup: CDR1 SEHNR, CDR2 FQNEAQ (reference sequence). CDR3 loop: CASSLPGTGWEKLFF. The CDR3 bases are TGTGCCAGCAGCTTGCCAGGGACAGGGTGGGAAAAACTGTTTTTT.

The V call is TRBV7-3, the J call TRBJ1-2; 10 nucleotides agree with TRBD1. Unmatched junction bases numbered 7, after V lost 1 base and J lost 8 bases. From germline, CDR1 is SGHTA and CDR2 FQGTGA. The CDR3 sequence is 15 residues long. The CDR3 loop is CASSLNPGQGSGYTF. The CDR3 DNA follows: TGTGCCAGCAGCTTAAACCCGGGACAGGGGAGCGGCTACACCTTC.

This sequence joins TRBV11-2 and TRBJ2-7; possible D gene TRBD2, 5 bases. V was cut by 0 bases and J by 5 bases, with 14 bases left in between. Germline V gene sequence: CDR1 SGHAT, CDR2 FQNNGV. The CDR3 totals 15 residues. CDR3 sequence reads: CASSLELGARNEQYF. In DNA, the CDR3 is TGTGCCAGCAGCTTAGAACTGGGAGCGAGGAACGAGCAGTACTTC.

CDR3 in DNA: TGCGCCAGCAGTGCCCACCCCGAGGCGGGCTCCTACGAGCAGTACTTC. Protein: CASSAHPEAGSYEQYF. The genes are TRBV10-1 and TRBJ2-7; tentative D call: TRBD2 (5 bases). CDR3 length: 16 amino acids. Germline lookup yields CDR1 WNHNN and CDR2 SYGVQD (reference sequence). V lost 4 bases and J 0 bases, leaving 16 bases between the germline ends.

The rearrangement links TRBV18 to TRBJ1-5; 7 bases are shared with TRBD1. Germline assignment: CDR1 KGHSH and CDR2 LQKENI. The V gene end was trimmed by 3 bases and the J gene end by 5 bases; junction bases not matched to a gene: 1. CDR3 length equals 13 residues. The CDR3 DNA follows: TGTGCCAGCTCACCCGGGACAGATCAGCCCCAGCATTTT. Its protein is CASSPGTDQPQHF.

The V call is TRBV6-5, the J call TRBJ2-1; maybe TRBD2 (6 bases). The V gene lost 2 bases and the J gene lost 8 bases, with 16 bases spanning the gap. Looked up from germline, CDR1 is MNHEY and CDR2 is SVGAGI. CDR3 length equals 15 residues. CDR3 bases: TGTGCCAGCAGTTACCCCCGCGGCGGGGTGGATGAGCAGTTCTTC. It translates to CASSYPRGGVDEQFF.

The chain carries TRBV5-4 and TRBJ2-7; TRBD1 is a possible D gene (6 bases). CDR1 and CDR2 from the germline V gene are SGHNT and YYREEE (reference sequence). Trimming stripped 0 bases from V and 8 bases from J, with 18 bases between. The CDR3 is made up of 15 amino acids. The CDR3: CASSLAGTRVSQQYF. DNA of the CDR3: TGTGCCAGCAGCTTGGCCGGGACACGAGTAAGTCAGCAGTACTTC.

The V call is TRBV19, the J call TRBJ2-3; D is perhaps TRBD1 (6 bases). This CDR3 has 14 amino acids. V gave up 5 bases and J gave up 3 bases, with 12 bases separating them. Germline V gene sequence: CDR1 LNHDA, CDR2 SQIVND (reference sequence). The CDR3 sequence: CASSFTGWTDTQYF. The CDR3 nucleotides read TGTGCCAGTAGTTTTACAGGGTGGACAGATACGCAGTATTTT.

The chain employs TRBV5-1 and TRBJ2-5; TRBD1 matches 7 bases. CDR3 size: 15 residues. V lost 1 base, J lost 3 bases, and 6 bases stayed unmatched. Germline CDR1 reads SGHRS; CDR2 reads YFSETQ. The CDR3, as DNA: TGCGCCAGCAGCTTGTTTATTGGGACAGAAGAGACCCAGTACTTC. It is translated as CASSLFIGTEETQYF.

The J gene is TRBJ1-1, the V gene TRBV7-3, with TRBD1 as a possible D gene (6 bases). Trimming cost V 4 bases and J 1 base, with 13 bases left between them. Germline V gene lookup returns CDR1 SGHTA and CDR2 FQGTGA. This CDR3 spans 15 amino acids. This CDR3 reads CASSWGGGSNTEAFF. CDR3 coding DNA: TGTGCCAGCAGCTGGGGAGGGGGATCGAACACTGAAGCTTTCTTT.

This sequence joins TRBV5-1 and TRBJ1-4; 7 nucleotides line up with TRBD1. Germline V gene sequence: CDR1 SGHRS, CDR2 YFSETQ. The CDR3 is 14 residues long. J gave up 4 bases and V 2 bases, and 2 bases lay outside the gene matches. The CDR3 DNA sequence: TGCGCCAGCAGCTTTCAGGGGGATAATGAAAAACTGTTTTTT. This translates into CASSFQGDNEKLFF.

The chain employs TRBV19 and TRBJ1-5, with a tentative D call TRBD1 (6 bases). Germline lookup yields CDR1 LNHDA and CDR2 SQIVND (reference sequence). The CDR3 runs to 15 residues. V was clipped by 4 bases and J by 3 bases, with 13 bases between them. DNA of the CDR3: TGTGCCAGTAGTACTACAGGGACAAACAATCAGCCCCAGCATTTT. Its translation is CASSTTGTNNQPQHF.

The V call is TRBV9, the J call TRBJ2-7; 8 bases are shared with TRBD2. The CDR3 covers 14 residues. The V gene's germline CDR1 is SGDLS and CDR2 YYNGEE. Germline trimming cut 3 bases from V and 0 bases from J; bases unmatched to any gene: 2. CDR3 nucleotide sequence: TGTGCCAGCAGCGCCGGGGGGGCCTCCTACGAGCAGTACTTC. Its protein is CASSAGGASYEQYF.

This chain joins TRBV5-1 and TRBJ2-7; maybe TRBD1 (6 bases). This CDR3 is 14 amino acids long. Looked up from germline, CDR1 is SGHRS and CDR2 is YFSETQ. The V end was cut by 1 base, the J end by 4 bases, with 12 bases between. The DNA of the CDR3 is TGCGCCAGCAGCTTGCCCACACAGGGTTACGAGCAGTACTTC. Residues: CASSLPTQGYEQYF.

The chain couples TRBV11-2 to TRBJ2-2; weak D call: TRBD2 (5 bases). Germline CDR1 reads SGHAT; CDR2 reads FQNNGV. Trimming left V 2 bases short and J 4 bases short, with 8 bases between. This CDR3 comprises 14 residues. The CDR3 sequence is CASSLTRGTGELFF. The CDR3 DNA follows: TGTGCCAGCAGCTTAACTAGAGGCACCGGGGAGCTGTTTTTT.

V and J are TRBV9 and TRBJ2-3, with a possible D match to TRBD1 (6 bases). The CDR3 covers 14 residues. CDR1 is SGDLS and CDR2 is YYNGEE in the germline V gene. V was shortened by 2 bases and J by 4 bases, with 11 bases between the two germline ends. Here the CDR3 DNA reads TGTGCCAGCAGCGTCGGCCCAGGGGCAGATACGCAGTATTTT. This encodes CASSVGPGADTQYF.

The gene calls are TRBV19 and TRBJ1-2; possible D gene TRBD1, 5 bases. CDR3 length equals 16 residues. Germline CDR1 is LNHDA and CDR2 is SQIVND (reference sequence). V shed 2 bases and J shed 4 bases, with 17 bases lying between them. The DNA for the CDR3 is TGTGCCAGTAGTATATTATTCGATCAGGGTTCCTATGGCTACACCTTC. Protein: CASSILFDQGSYGYTF.

This rearrangement joins TRBV28 to TRBJ1-1, with 8 bases that match TRBD1. CDR3 length: 13 residues. V shed 0 bases, J shed 10 bases, and the junction held 4 bases outside the gene matches. Germline CDR1 and CDR2: MDHEN and SYDVKM. The CDR3 DNA is TGTGCCAGCAGTTTATGGATGCAGGGGGCAGCTTTCTTT. It encodes CASSLWMQGAAFF.

The chain carries TRBV2 and TRBJ1-2, with no clear D. CDR1 and CDR2 from the germline V gene are SNHLY and FYNNEI. The V gene lost 4 bases and the J gene lost 4 bases, with 19 bases spanning the gap. The length of the CDR3 is 16 residues. The CDR3 DNA sequence: TGTGCCAGCAGTGTAAGAATTCGGTCTCCCCTCTATGGCTACACCTTC. It translates to CASSVRIRSPLYGYTF.

CDR3 sequence reads: CASRSSGGAPDTQYF. As DNA, the CDR3 is TGTGCCAGCAGGTCCAGCGGGGGGGCCCCAGATACGCAGTATTTT. The chain uses TRBV7-3 and TRBJ2-3; TRBD2 agrees at 10 bases. CDR1 and CDR2 (germline): SGHTA, FQGTGA. The ends lost 6 bases at V and 4 bases at J; junction bases unmatched: 7. This CDR3 is built from 15 residues.

The rearrangement uses TRBV5-8 and TRBJ1-4, with 10 nucleotides matching TRBD1. The CDR3 is made up of 15 amino acids. The germline CDR1 and CDR2 sequences are SGHTS and YDEGEE. V gave up 1 base and J gave up 5 bases; unmatched junction bases: 2. The CDR3 here is CASSLLGQGNEKLFF. CDR3 DNA: TGTGCCAGCAGCTTGTTGGGACAGGGGAATGAAAAACTGTTTTTT.

V usage is TRBV4-3 and J usage is TRBJ2-7; D is possibly TRBD1 (6 bases). Germline CDR1 is LGHNA and CDR2 is YSLEER. This CDR3 is 15 amino acids long. V was cut by 4 bases and J by 2 bases, with 15 bases left in between. CDR3 in amino acids: CASSRSMGHPYEQYF. In DNA, the CDR3 is TGCGCCAGCAGCCGGTCAATGGGACACCCCTACGAGCAGTACTTC.

The chain carries TRBV6-4 and TRBJ2-2, with unresolved D. Looked up from germline, CDR1 is MRHNA and CDR2 is SNTAGT. The CDR3 length is 12 residues. Trimming removed 4 bases from V and 8 bases from J, with 8 bases in between. In DNA, the CDR3 is TGTGCCAGCAGTGGGTTTAGTGGGGAGCTGTTTTTT. Amino acids: CASSGFSGELFF.

The rearrangement links TRBV27 to TRBJ1-3; tentative D call: TRBD1 (5 bases). With 8 bases removed from V and 2 bases from J, the gap between germline ends came to 10 bases. From germline, CDR1 is MNHEY and CDR2 SMNVEV (reference sequence). The CDR3 contains 13 residues. The CDR3, as DNA: TGTGCCAGCGGGCGGGGGACTGGAAACACCATATATTTT. Amino acids: CASGRGTGNTIYF.